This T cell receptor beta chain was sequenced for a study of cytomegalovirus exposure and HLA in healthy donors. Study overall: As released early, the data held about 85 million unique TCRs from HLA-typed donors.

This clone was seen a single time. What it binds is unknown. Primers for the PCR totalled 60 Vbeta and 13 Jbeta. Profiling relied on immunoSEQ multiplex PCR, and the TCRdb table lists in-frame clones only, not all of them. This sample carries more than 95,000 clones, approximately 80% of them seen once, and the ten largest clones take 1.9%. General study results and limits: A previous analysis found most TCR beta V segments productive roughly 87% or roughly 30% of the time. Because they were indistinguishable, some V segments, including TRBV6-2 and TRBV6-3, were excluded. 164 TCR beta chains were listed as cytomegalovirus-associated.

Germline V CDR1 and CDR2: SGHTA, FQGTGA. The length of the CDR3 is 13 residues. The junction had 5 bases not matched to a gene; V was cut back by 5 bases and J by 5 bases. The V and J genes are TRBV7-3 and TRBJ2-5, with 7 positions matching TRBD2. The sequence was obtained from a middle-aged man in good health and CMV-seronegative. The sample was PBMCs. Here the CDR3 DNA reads TGTGCCAGCAGCCGGGAGGTCGGGGAGACCCAGTACTTC. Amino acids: CASSREVGETQYF.